The 10 T cell receptor beta chains in this list originate from one sample, sequenced in a study of shared clonotypes between healthy human individuals. Naive CD8 populations comprised CD45RO-negative cells positively selected for CCR7, excluding terminally differentiated effector memory CD45RA+ cells. This table comes from immunoSEQ multiplex PCR, and its TCRdb copy is limited to in-frame clones, with some not included. The sample lists hundreds of thousands of clones; about 91% were seen once. Specimen: naive CD8+ T cells sorted from blood. These receptor sequences come from a young man in good health.

This clone has ten or more counts. The CDR3 DNA follows: TGTGCCAGCTCACCGAGAGCGGGAGGCACCGGGGAGCTGTTTTTT. It translates to CASSPRAGGTGELFF. J is TRBJ2-2 and V is TRBV18; 9 nucleotides match TRBD2. Trimming cost V 3 bases and J 4 bases; bases outside gene matches: 3. CDR1 KGHSH and CDR2 LQKENI come from the germline V gene. The CDR3 spans 15 residues.

The chain combines TRBV19 with TRBJ1-5; 7 bases fit TRBD1. CDR3 length equals 14 residues. Germline CDR1 is LNHDA and CDR2 is SQIVND (reference sequence). V was pared by 3 bases and J by 4 bases, with 3 bases of the junction left unmatched. The DNA of the CDR3 is TGTGCCAGTAGTATTTCGACAGGGAATCAGCCCCAGCATTTT. This codes for CASSISTGNQPQHF. Full variable domain (outside the CDR3, taken from reference TRBV19 and TRBJ1-5): DGGITQSPKYLFRKEGQNVTLSCEQNLNHDAMYWYRQDPGQGLRLIYYSQIVNDFQKGDIAEGYSVSREKKESFPLTVTSAQKNPTAFYLCASSISTGNQPQHFGDGTRLSIL.

The genes are TRBV2 and TRBJ2-7, with D hard to call. The germline V gene encodes CDR1 SNHLY and CDR2 FYNNEI. The V end was cut by 3 bases, the J end by 3 bases, with 18 bases between. The CDR3 contains 16 residues. The CDR3 DNA reads TGTGCCAGCAGTGAGGGCCAAGAGACTTCCTTCTACGAGCAGTACTTC. Translation gives CASSEGQETSFYEQYF.

This clone came up once. J is TRBJ1-5 and V is TRBV27, with TRBD1 as a possible D gene (6 bases). V was clipped by 6 bases and J by 6 bases, with 15 bases between them. The germline V gene has CDR1 MNHEY and CDR2 SMNVEV (reference sequence). The CDR3 covers 14 residues. CDR3 coding DNA: TGTGCCAGCAGACGAAGACAGGACCTTCAGCCCCAGCATTTT. Translating gives CASRRRQDLQPQHF.

The chain is built from TRBV29-1 and TRBJ2-3; TRBD2 matches at 8 bases. The germline V gene encodes CDR1 SQVTM and CDR2 ANQGSEA. Trimming at V came to 0 bases and at J to 3 bases, leaving 17 bases not matched to a gene. This CDR3 region has 19 residues. This chain's CDR3 is CSVEDPHQPRGLVTDTQYF. For the CDR3, the DNA is TGCAGCGTTGAAGATCCACACCAACCAAGGGGACTAGTTACAGATACGCAGTATTTT.

The chain is built from TRBV7-2 and TRBJ2-7; 9 nucleotides align to TRBD2. The CDR3 runs 17 residues. In germline, CDR1 is SGHTA, CDR2 FQGNSA. V lost 3 bases, J lost 0 bases, and 9 bases stayed unmatched. The CDR3 region is CASSFFASGTSSYEQYF. For the CDR3, the DNA is TGTGCCAGCAGCTTCTTTGCTAGCGGGACCAGCTCCTACGAGCAGTACTTC.

V and J are TRBV10-3 and TRBJ2-3, with 12 bases matching TRBD2. The CDR3 loop spans 17 amino acids. Germline CDR1 reads ENHRY; CDR2 reads SYGVKD. Unmatched junction bases numbered 5, after V lost 3 bases and J lost 1 base. CDR3 sequence reads: CAISERASGRGTDTQYF. CDR3 nucleotides: TGTGCCATCAGTGAAAGGGCTAGCGGGAGGGGCACAGATACGCAGTATTTT.

The chain has TRBV7-9 and TRBJ2-7, with D perhaps TRBD2 (5 bases). Germline V CDR1 and CDR2: SEHNR, FQNEAQ (reference sequence). The CDR3 has 16 residues. With 4 bases removed from V and 0 bases from J, the gap between germline ends came to 16 bases. The chain's CDR3 is CASSSPAGFGSYEQYF. The CDR3 nucleotides read TGTGCCAGCAGCTCGCCGGCGGGTTTTGGCTCCTACGAGCAGTACTTC.

The V and J genes are TRBV7-9 and TRBJ2-1, with 11 bases lining up with TRBD1. The germline V gene has CDR1 SEHNR and CDR2 FQNEAQ (reference sequence). The CDR3 consists of 16 residues. After removal of 5 bases from V and 2 bases from J, the junction contained 5 bases not matched to a gene. For the CDR3, the DNA is TGTGCCAGCAGCGGGGGACAGGGGGTGCCCTACAATGAGCAGTTCTTC. It yields the protein CASSGGQGVPYNEQFF. The full variable domain, completed using reference TRBV7-9 and TRBJ2-1, is DTGVSQNPRHKITKRGQNVTFRCDPISEHNRLYWYRQTLGQGPEFLTYFQNEAQLEKSRLLSDRFSAERPKGSFSTLEIQRTEQGDSAMYLCASSGGQGVPYNEQFFGPGTRLTVL.

The CDR3 bases are TGTGCCAGCAGCTTAACGGCTAGCGGGAGTGGGGGTATTGACGAGCAGTACTTC. It encodes CASSLTASGSGGIDEQYF. This chain links TRBV27 with TRBJ2-7; 10 nucleotides line up with TRBD2. Losses at the gene ends were 6 bases for V and 5 bases for J; bases not matched to a gene: 19. The V gene's germline CDR1 is MNHEY and CDR2 SMNVEV (reference sequence). The CDR3 is 18 amino acids.